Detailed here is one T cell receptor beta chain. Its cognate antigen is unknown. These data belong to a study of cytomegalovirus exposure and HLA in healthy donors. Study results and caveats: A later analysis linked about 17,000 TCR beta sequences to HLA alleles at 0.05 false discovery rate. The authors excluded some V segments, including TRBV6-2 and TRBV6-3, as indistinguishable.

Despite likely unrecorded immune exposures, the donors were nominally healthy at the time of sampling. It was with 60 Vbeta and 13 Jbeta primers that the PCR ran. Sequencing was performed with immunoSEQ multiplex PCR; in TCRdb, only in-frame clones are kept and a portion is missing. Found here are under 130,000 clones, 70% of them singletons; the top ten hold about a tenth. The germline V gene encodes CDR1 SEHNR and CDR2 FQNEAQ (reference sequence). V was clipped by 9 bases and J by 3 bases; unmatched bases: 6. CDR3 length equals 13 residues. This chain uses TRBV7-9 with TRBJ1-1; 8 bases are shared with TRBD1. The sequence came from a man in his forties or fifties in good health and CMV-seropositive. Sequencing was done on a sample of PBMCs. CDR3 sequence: CASRTGLDTEAFF. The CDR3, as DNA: TGTGCCAGTCGGACAGGGCTCGACACTGAAGCTTTCTTT.